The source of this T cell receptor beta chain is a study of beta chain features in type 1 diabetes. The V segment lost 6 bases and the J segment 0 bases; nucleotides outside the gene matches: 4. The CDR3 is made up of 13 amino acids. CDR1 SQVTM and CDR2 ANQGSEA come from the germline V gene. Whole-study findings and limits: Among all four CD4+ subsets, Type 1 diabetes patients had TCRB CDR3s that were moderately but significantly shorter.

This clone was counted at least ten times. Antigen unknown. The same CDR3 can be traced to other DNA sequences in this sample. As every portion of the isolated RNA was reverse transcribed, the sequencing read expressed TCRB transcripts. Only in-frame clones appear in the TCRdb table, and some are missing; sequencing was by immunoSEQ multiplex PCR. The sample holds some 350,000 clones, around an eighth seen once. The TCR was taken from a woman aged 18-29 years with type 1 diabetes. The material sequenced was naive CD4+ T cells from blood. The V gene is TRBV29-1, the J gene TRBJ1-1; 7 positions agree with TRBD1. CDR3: CSVEGQMNTEAFF. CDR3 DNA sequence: TGCAGCGTAGAGGGACAGATGAACACTGAAGCTTTCTTT.